The next 14 T cell receptor beta chains were all read from a single sample in a study of T cells in Graves' hyperthyroidism and ophthalmopathy. Researchers took RNA transcripts and amplified the TCR beta CDR3 regions from them. HTBI primers were the set used in a first-round RT-PCR of the TCR CDR3. A single record per CDR3 protein comes from TCRdb applying MiXCR to the multiplex PCR reads. The profile shows 700,000 to 850,000 distinct CDR3 sequences, approximately 40% of them singletons. Sequenced sample: blood. These receptors were taken from a woman between 35 and 50 years old with Graves' hyperthyroidism.

V is TRBV5-1 and J is TRBJ2-5; perhaps TRBD2 as D (5 bases). Trimming took off 4 bases at V and 2 bases at J, with 15 bases between the two ends. CDR1 and CDR2 (germline): SGHRS, YFSETQ. This CDR3 contains 15 residues. In DNA form, the CDR3 reads TGCGCCAGCAGCCGGGCCGGAGCGGTACAAGAGACCCAGTACTTC. Protein product: CASSRAGAVQETQYF. The variable domain in full, with the rest retrieved from reference TRBV5-1 and TRBJ2-5, is KAGVTQTPRYLIKTRGQQVTLSCSPISGHRSVSWYQQTPGQGLQFLFEYFSETQRNKGNFPGRFSGRQFSNSRSEMNVSTLELGDSALYLCASSRAGAVQETQYFGPGTRLLVL.

This clonotype has just a few counts. V usage is TRBV5-1 and J usage is TRBJ2-5; 9 bases match TRBD1. This CDR3 region has 14 residues. The germline V gene has CDR1 SGHRS and CDR2 YFSETQ. Trimming at V came to 4 bases and at J to 5 bases, leaving 6 bases not matched to a gene. The CDR3 reads CASSTGQGVETQYF. CDR3 coding DNA: TGCGCCAGCAGCACGGGACAGGGCGTGGAGACCCAGTACTTC.

The rearrangement joins TRBV4-1 to TRBJ2-5, with unresolved D. The germline gives CDR1 MGHRA, CDR2 YSYEKL. V was shortened by 0 bases and J by 0 bases, with 11 bases between the two germline ends. This CDR3 has 16 residues. The CDR3 DNA is TGCGCCAGCAGCCAAGAGGCGTCCGTGGACCAAGAGACCCAGTACTTC. The encoded protein is CASSQEASVDQETQYF.

This clonotype has ten or more counts. The gene calls are TRBV7-2 and TRBJ2-5, with a tentative D call TRBD1 (7 bases). V lost 5 bases and J lost 7, with 17 bases in between. The CDR3 is 14 residues long. Germline CDR1 SGHTA, CDR2 FQGNSA. The CDR3 loop reads CASSRDRQGGTQYF. The CDR3 DNA sequence: TGTGCCAGCAGCCGGGACCGACAGGGAGGGACCCAGTACTTC.

At least ten counts were recorded for this clonotype. The CDR3 region is CASSRDREGYTF. The CDR3 nucleotides are TGTGCCAGCAGCCGGGACAGGGAAGGCTACACCTTC. The chain has TRBV12-3 or TRBV12-4 and TRBJ1-2; TRBD1 matches 9 bases. V gave up 6 bases and J gave up 8 bases; unmatched junction bases: 4. The CDR3 extends over 12 amino acids.

In this sample, this clonotype turned up many times. V gene TRBV7-9 combines with J gene TRBJ1-4; D call uncertain. The CDR3 is 16 amino acids. Deletions cut 0 bases from V and 7 bases from J, with 15 bases between. In germline, CDR1 is SEHNR, CDR2 FQNEAQ (reference sequence). DNA of the CDR3: TGTGCCAGCAGCTTAGCGGCCCTTGGTATTGGTGAAAAACTGTTTTTT. Translated, it gives CASSLAALGIGEKLFF.

This rearrangement joins TRBV20-1 to TRBJ1-5; 10 nucleotides match TRBD1. CDR1 and CDR2 (germline): DFQATT, SNEGSKA (reference sequence). V shed 2 bases, J shed 3 bases, and the junction held 4 bases outside the gene matches. The CDR3 totals 15 residues. The CDR3 sequence is CSARTGQGTNQPQHF. The CDR3 DNA is TGCAGTGCTAGAACGGGACAGGGGACCAATCAGCCCCAGCATTTT.

This chain links TRBV6-2 or TRBV6-3 with TRBJ1-1; 10 positions match TRBD1. The CDR3 runs 16 residues. The junction had 8 bases not matched to a gene; V was cut back by 2 bases and J by 5 bases. Germline V gives CDR1 MNHEY, CDR2 SVGEGT. The CDR3 protein is CASSYMTGGIGTEAFF. Here the CDR3 DNA reads TGTGCCAGCAGTTACATGACAGGGGGCATCGGGACTGAAGCTTTCTTT.

This clonotype was counted between two and nine times. The CDR3 loop reads CASSFSQGAVAATQETQYF. The CDR3 coding sequence is TGTGCCAGCAGTTTCTCACAGGGTGCGGTGGCAGCGACCCAAGAGACCCAGTACTTC. The chain links TRBV12-3 or TRBV12-4 to TRBJ2-5; D might be TRBD1 (6 bases). The CDR3 totals 19 residues. The germline V and J ends were trimmed by 3 bases and 1 base, with 24 bases remaining between them.

This clonotype was counted at least ten times. The chain carries TRBV12-3 or TRBV12-4 and TRBJ1-2; D perhaps matches TRBD1 (5 bases). This CDR3 has 13 amino acids. The V gene lost 7 bases and the J gene lost 2 bases, with 11 bases spanning the gap. The CDR3 DNA sequence: TGTGCCAGCACTTCCGGGACGAACTATGGCTACACCTTC. It translates to CASTSGTNYGYTF.

This chain's CDR3 is CSASGSGNEQFF. The CDR3 DNA reads as TGCAGTGCTAGCGGGAGCGGCAATGAGCAGTTCTTC. The chain is built from TRBV20-1 and TRBJ2-1; D is perhaps TRBD2 (6 bases). Germline CDR1 and CDR2: DFQATT and SNEGSKA (reference sequence). CDR3 length: 12 amino acids. Trimming removed 3 bases from V and 6 bases from J, with 9 bases in between.

The chain recombines TRBV12-3 or TRBV12-4 with TRBJ1-1, with a possible D match to TRBD1 (5 bases). The CDR3 extends over 11 amino acids. V was clipped by 5 bases and J by 11 bases, with 12 bases between them. DNA for the CDR3: TGTGCCAGCAGTCCGATGGGGGGGGCTTTCTTT. Protein: CASSPMGGAFF.

This sequence joins TRBV20-1 and TRBJ2-6; D is unclear. This CDR3 is 14 amino acids long. Trimming left V 8 bases short and J 0 bases short, with 11 bases between. Germline V gene data show CDR1 as DFQATT and CDR2 as SNEGSKA (reference sequence). In DNA, the CDR3 is TGCAGTACTACGGGCAACTCTGGGGCCAACGTCCTGACTTTC. It yields the protein CSTTGNSGANVLTF.

This clonotype has a count of ten or more. V is TRBV7-9 and J is TRBJ2-5; possibly TRBD2 for D (6 bases). Germline V gene sequence: CDR1 SEHNR, CDR2 FQNEAQ (reference sequence). The CDR3 spans 17 residues. The germline V and J ends were trimmed by 5 bases and 4 bases, with 23 bases remaining between them. The CDR3 nucleotides read TGTGCCAGCAGCCACGGGATGATGAACGGAGGGCTAGAGACCCAGTACTTC. Translating it yields CASSHGMMNGGLETQYF.